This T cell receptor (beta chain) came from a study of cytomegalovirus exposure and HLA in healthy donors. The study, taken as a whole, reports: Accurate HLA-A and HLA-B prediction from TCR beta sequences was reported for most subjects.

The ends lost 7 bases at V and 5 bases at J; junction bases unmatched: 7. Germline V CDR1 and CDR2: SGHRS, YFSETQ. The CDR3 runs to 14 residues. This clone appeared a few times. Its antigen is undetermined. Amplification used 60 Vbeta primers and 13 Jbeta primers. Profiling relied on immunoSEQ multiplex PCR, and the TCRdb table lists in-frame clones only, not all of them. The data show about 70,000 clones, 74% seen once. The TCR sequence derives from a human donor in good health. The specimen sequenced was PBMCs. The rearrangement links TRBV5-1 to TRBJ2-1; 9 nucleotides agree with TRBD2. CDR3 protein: CASGSGLANNEQFF. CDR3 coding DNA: TGCGCCAGCGGGTCCGGACTAGCGAACAATGAGCAGTTCTTC.